This TCR beta chain was identified during a study of blood T cell repertoires in COVID-19. About the study: COVID-19 samples collected from the United States, Italy and Spain covered acute and convalescent phases. The analysed material was cDNA or gDNA that came from T cells, B-cell-depleted T cells, or PBMCs.

Seattle enrolled patients during active infection and tracked them longitudinally. The CDR3 has 14 residues. Trimming shortened V by 6 bases and J by 2 bases, and 13 bases separated the two germline ends. Looked up from germline, CDR1 is SQVTM and CDR2 is ANQGSEA. Original analysis: Reference gene primer amplification gave nucleated cell count estimates. TCRdb's copy holds only in-frame clones and misses some; the assay was immunoSEQ multiplex PCR. Clonal size and the V and J genes are those of that table, whereas D and trimming came from the DNA. The sample has 250,000 to 350,000 clones; around nine tenths are singletons. This clone appeared once.

This rearrangement joins TRBV29-1 to TRBJ1-4; the D gene is possibly TRBD1 (5 bases). The sequence was collected from a woman aged 30 to 39 with COVID-19, enrolled during active disease. Material for sequencing was peripheral blood. In DNA, the CDR3 is TGCAGCGTGCCTACAGGCTCCACTAATGAAAAACTGTTTTTT. Translated: CSVPTGSTNEKLFF.